This TCR beta chain came from a study of spatial heterogeneity in lung cancer. Across the study: Alpha-chain sequences were consistently detected in smaller numbers than beta-chain sequences. Raw reads contained each unique TCR and UMI combination more than ten times on average.

Study outcomes and limitations: Ubiquitous expanded tumor TCRs surfaced in blood more at resection than they did at follow-up.

This clonotype was detected many times. Its antigen is still unknown. Time point given: sample taken at primary tumor resection. Sequencing covered unsorted whole RNA taken from tumor, nontumor lung or frozen PBMC. Samples came from some 71 TRACERx patients with untreated early-stage lung cancer. TCRdb passed the 5' RACE reads through MiXCR, listing each CDR3 protein once. This table holds roughly 40,000 distinct CDR3 sequences, around 6.5% found once. This CDR3 has 17 residues. With 2 bases removed from V and 0 bases from J, the gap between germline ends came to 15 bases. CDR1 and CDR2 (germline): MDHEN, SYDVKM.

The sequence derives from a female donor with early-stage non-small cell lung cancer. Sequencing used PBMCs, obtained at surgery. V usage is TRBV28 and J usage is TRBJ2-3; the D is unclear. CDR3 amino acids: CASSLRSMTASTDTQYF. CDR3 DNA sequence: TGTGCCAGCAGTTTACGGTCAATGACGGCTAGCACAGATACGCAGTATTTT. The whole variable domain, remainder taken from reference TRBV28 and TRBJ2-3, is DVKVTQSSRYLVKRTGEKVFLECVQDMDHENMFWYRQDPGLGLRLIYFSYDVKMKEKGDIPEGYSVSREKKERFSLILESASTNQTSMYLCASSLRSMTASTDTQYFGPGTRLTVL.